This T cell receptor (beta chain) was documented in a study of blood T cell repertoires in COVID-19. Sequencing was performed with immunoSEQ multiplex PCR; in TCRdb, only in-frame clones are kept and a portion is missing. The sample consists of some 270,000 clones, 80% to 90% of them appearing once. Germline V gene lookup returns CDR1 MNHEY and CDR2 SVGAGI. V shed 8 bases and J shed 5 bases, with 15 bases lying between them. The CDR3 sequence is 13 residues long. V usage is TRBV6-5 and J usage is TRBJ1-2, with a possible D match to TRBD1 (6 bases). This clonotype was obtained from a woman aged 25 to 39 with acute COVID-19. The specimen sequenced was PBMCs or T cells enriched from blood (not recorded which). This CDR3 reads CASSVAGAYGYTF. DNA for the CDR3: TGTGCCAGCTCAGTGGCGGGGGCTTATGGCTACACCTTC.